Shown below are 2 T cell receptor beta chains from a single sample sequenced in a study of T cell responses to AZD1222 COVID-19 vaccine. Measured with immunoSEQ multiplex PCR; TCRdb has only the in-frame clones, and not every one. Here the sample spans some 91,000 clones, approximately 91% being singletons. The sequences come from peripheral blood, collected on day 0 of AZD1222 vaccination. Source of these receptors: an adult in good health.

This clone was recorded only once. The chain links TRBV3-1 (or the pseudogene TRBV3-2) to TRBJ1-1, with TRBD1 as a possible D gene (6 bases). CDR3 length: 12 amino acids. The germline V gene has CDR1 LGHDT and CDR2 YNNKEL (reference sequence). Trimming left V 1 base short and J 7 bases short, with 7 bases between. The DNA for the CDR3 is TGTGCCAGCAGCCAAGGGACAGTTGAAGCTTTCTTT. This codes for CASSQGTVEAFF.

The rearrangement uses TRBV5-5 and TRBJ2-7; D possibly matches TRBD1 or TRBD2 (5 bases each). The V gene lost 5 bases and the J gene lost 4 bases, with 16 bases spanning the gap. Germline CDR1 and CDR2: SGHKS and YYEKEE (reference sequence). The CDR3 consists of 14 residues. In DNA form, the CDR3 reads TGTGCCAGCAGTCGGGGCCATGGCGAATACGAGCAGTACTTC. Protein sequence: CASSRGHGEYEQYF.